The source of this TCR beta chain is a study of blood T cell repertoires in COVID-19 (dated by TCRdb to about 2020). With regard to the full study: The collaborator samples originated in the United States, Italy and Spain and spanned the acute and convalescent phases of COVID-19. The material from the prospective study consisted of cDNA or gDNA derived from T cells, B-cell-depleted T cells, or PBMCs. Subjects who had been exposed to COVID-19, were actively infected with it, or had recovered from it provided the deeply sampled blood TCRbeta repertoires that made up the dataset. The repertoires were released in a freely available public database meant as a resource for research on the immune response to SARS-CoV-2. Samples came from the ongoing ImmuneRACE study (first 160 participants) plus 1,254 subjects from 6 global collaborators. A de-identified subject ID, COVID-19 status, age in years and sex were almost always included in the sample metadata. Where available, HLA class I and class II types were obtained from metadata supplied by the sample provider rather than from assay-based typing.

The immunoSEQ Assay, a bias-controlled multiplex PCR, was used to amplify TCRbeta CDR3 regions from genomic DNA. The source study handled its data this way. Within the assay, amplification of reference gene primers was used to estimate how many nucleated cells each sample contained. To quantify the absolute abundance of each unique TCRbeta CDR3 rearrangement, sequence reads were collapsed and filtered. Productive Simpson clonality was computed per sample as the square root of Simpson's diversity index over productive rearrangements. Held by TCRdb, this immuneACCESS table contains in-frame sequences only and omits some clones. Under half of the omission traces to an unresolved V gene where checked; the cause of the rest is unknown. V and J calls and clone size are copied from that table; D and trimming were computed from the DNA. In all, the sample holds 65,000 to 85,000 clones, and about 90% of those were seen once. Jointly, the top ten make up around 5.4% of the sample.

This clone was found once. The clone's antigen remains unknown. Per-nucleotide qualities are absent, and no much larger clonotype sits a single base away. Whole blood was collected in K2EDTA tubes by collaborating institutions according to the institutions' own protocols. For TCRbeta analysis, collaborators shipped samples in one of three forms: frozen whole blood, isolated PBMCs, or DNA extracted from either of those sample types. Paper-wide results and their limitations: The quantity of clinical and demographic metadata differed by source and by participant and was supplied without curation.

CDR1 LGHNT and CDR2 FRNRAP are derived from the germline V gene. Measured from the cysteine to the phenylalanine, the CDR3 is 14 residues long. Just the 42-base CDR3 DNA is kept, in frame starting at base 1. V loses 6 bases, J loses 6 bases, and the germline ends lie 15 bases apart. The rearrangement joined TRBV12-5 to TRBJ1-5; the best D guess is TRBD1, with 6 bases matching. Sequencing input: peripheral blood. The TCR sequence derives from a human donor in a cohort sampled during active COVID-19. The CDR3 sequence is CASGPGTRPQPQHF. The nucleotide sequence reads TGTGCTAGTGGGCCCGGGACACGCCCTCAGCCCCAGCATTTT. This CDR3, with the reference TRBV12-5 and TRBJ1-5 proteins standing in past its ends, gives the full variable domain DARVTQTPRHKVTEMGQEVTMRCQPILGHNTVFWYRQTMMQGLELLAYFRNRAPLDDSGMPKDRFSAEMPDATLATLKIQPSEPRDSAVYFCASGPGTRPQPQHFGDGTRLSIL.